The sequence of this TCR beta chain was determined in a study of a mutant IDH1 vaccine in newly diagnosed glioma. Study-level background: Therapy received beforehand was radiotherapy, temozolomide, or both, with most patients given both.

Time point noted: week 35, safety follow-up. Vaccination used 300 ug of mutant IDH1 20-mer peptide per dose, with topical imiquimod. At weeks 1, 3, 5, 7, 11, 15, 19 and 23, patients received a vaccination, eight in all. This table comes from immunoSEQ multiplex PCR, and its TCRdb copy is limited to in-frame clones, with some not included. The sample gives 35,000 to 45,000 clones, about 83% of which show up once; just over 5% is in the top ten. The germline V and J ends were trimmed by 4 bases and 6 bases, with 17 bases remaining between them. This CDR3 is built from 15 residues. Germline V lookup: CDR1 SGDLS, CDR2 YYNGEE. A remark on this clone: Its cognate antigen is unknown.

This sample comprised PBMCs, obtained from a glioma patient whose treatment included an IDH1 peptide vaccine. The V gene is TRBV9, the J gene TRBJ2-1, with D hard to call. This clonotype was sampled from a woman aged 45-65 years with glioma. CDR3 nucleotide sequence: TGTGCCAGCAGCTCCTCAGTCGGGCCGAGCAATGAGCAGTTCTTC. It is translated as CASSSSVGPSNEQFF. The whole variable domain, filled in from reference TRBV9 and TRBJ2-1, reads DSGVTQTPKHLITATGQRVTLRCSPRSGDLSVYWYQQSLDQGLQFLIQYYNGEERAKGNILERFSAQQFPDLHSELNLSSLELGDSALYFCASSSSVGPSNEQFFGPGTRLTVL.